Listed here are 15 T cell receptor beta chains from one sample, sequenced in a study of a mutant IDH1 vaccine in newly diagnosed glioma. Repertoires were generated with immunoSEQ multiplex PCR, while TCRdb's copy carries only in-frame clones and drops some. The table has 85,000 to 100,000 clones, around four fifths seen once; the top ten hold 7.4%. Time point defined: baseline, week 1 (first vaccination visit). As to treatment: pre-vaccination baseline after standard-of-care therapy. The input for sequencing was PBMCs, taken from a glioma patient treated with radiotherapy, temozolomide or both. The receptors come from a woman between 45 and 60 years old with glioma.

The chain combines TRBV4-3 with TRBJ1-5; D is ambiguous. Germline V gene lookup returns CDR1 LGHNA and CDR2 YSLEER. V was cut by 2 bases and J by 11 bases, with 13 bases left in between. The CDR3 extends over 13 amino acids. This chain's CDR3 is CASSQTLTVTQHF. DNA for the CDR3: TGCGCCAGCAGCCAAACTCTAACAGTTACCCAGCATTTT.

This clone came up a few times. The genes are TRBV6-1 and TRBJ1-3; possible D gene TRBD1, 6 bases. The germline gives CDR1 MNHNS, CDR2 SASEGT. With 8 bases removed from V and 2 bases from J, the gap between germline ends came to 10 bases. The CDR3 consists of 13 residues. In DNA form, the CDR3 reads TGTGCCAGCCTGAAGGGGGCTGGAAACACCATATATTTT. Protein: CASLKGAGNTIYF.

The chain carries TRBV5-1 and TRBJ1-3; no firm D call. The V end was cut by 0 bases, the J end by 0 bases, with 10 bases between. The CDR3 covers 16 residues. Germline V CDR1 and CDR2: SGHRS, YFSETQ. The CDR3 loop is CASSLEWGGSGNTIYF. The CDR3 nucleotides read TGCGCCAGCAGCTTGGAGTGGGGTGGCTCTGGAAACACCATATATTTT.

The chain employs TRBV14 and TRBJ2-7; D gene uncertain. Trimming cost V 4 bases and J 1 base, with 8 bases left between them. Germline loops: CDR1 SGHDN, CDR2 FVKESK. The CDR3 extends over 13 amino acids. CDR3 DNA sequence: TGTGCCAGCAGCCCCGGCGCTTCCTACGAGCAGTACTTC. Translated, it gives CASSPGASYEQYF.

This chain uses TRBV4-3 with TRBJ2-3; TRBD2 matches 7 bases. With V trimmed by 8 bases and J by 1 base, 9 bases remained unmatched. This CDR3 spans 15 amino acids. From germline, CDR1 is LGHNA and CDR2 YSLEER. Here the CDR3 reads CASADYRGGTDTQYF. The CDR3 coding sequence is TGCGCCAGCGCCGACTACCGGGGGGGCACAGATACGCAGTATTTT.

This clone showed up just once. CDR3 nucleotides: TGTGCCAGTAGTAAGAGGACAGGGGATGCGAATGAGCAGTTCTTC. It is translated as CASSKRTGDANEQFF. The V gene is TRBV19, the J gene TRBJ2-1, with 9 bases lining up with TRBD1. The J segment lost 7 bases and the V segment lost 4 bases, leaving 8 bases of the junction unmatched. Germline V gene sequence: CDR1 LNHDA, CDR2 SQIVND (reference sequence). The CDR3 is made up of 15 amino acids.

V gene TRBV4-1 combines with J gene TRBJ1-2; D remains unclear. The CDR3 is 14 amino acids. Trimming left V 1 base short and J 0 bases short, with 6 bases between. Germline CDR1 is MGHRA and CDR2 is YSYEKL. CDR3 sequence reads: CASSQGVANYGYTF. The DNA for the CDR3 is TGCGCCAGCAGCCAAGGGGTCGCTAACTATGGCTACACCTTC.

This rearrangement joins TRBV5-1 to TRBJ1-4; 10 nucleotides match TRBD1. CDR3 size: 15 residues. V shed 9 bases and J 3 bases; nucleotides not matched to a gene: 8. Germline V lookup: CDR1 SGHRS, CDR2 YFSETQ. The CDR3 sequence: CATRLGTGANEKLFF. The CDR3 DNA sequence: TGCGCCACCCGCTTGGGGACAGGGGCTAATGAAAAACTGTTTTTT.

This chain links TRBV18 with TRBJ1-1; no clear D gene. Deletions cut 0 bases from V and 0 bases from J, with 8 bases between. The CDR3 sequence is 15 residues long. CDR1 is KGHSH and CDR2 is LQKENI in the germline V gene. The CDR3 region is CASSPPNRMNTEAFF. CDR3 bases: TGTGCCAGCTCACCACCGAACAGAATGAACACTGAAGCTTTCTTT.

The chain joins TRBV6-1 to TRBJ1-5; D perhaps matches TRBD1 (5 bases). The CDR3 is made up of 12 amino acids. V lost 8 bases, J lost 4 bases, and 9 bases lay in between. Germline loops: CDR1 MNHNS, CDR2 SASEGT. CDR3 sequence reads: CASDEGNQPQHF. In nucleotides, the CDR3 is TGTGCCAGCGACGAGGGGAATCAGCCCCAGCATTTT.

The V call is TRBV19, the J call TRBJ2-5; 9 bases match TRBD1. The CDR3 contains 15 residues. In germline, CDR1 is LNHDA, CDR2 SQIVND (reference sequence). The V segment lost 5 bases and the J segment 5 bases; nucleotides outside the gene matches: 9. The CDR3 spells CASSLGQGLGETQYF. CDR3 in DNA: TGTGCCAGTAGTTTAGGACAGGGGTTGGGGGAGACCCAGTACTTC. Supplemented by reference TRBV19 and TRBJ2-5, the full variable domain reads DGGITQSPKYLFRKEGQNVTLSCEQNLNHDAMYWYRQDPGQGLRLIYYSQIVNDFQKGDIAEGYSVSREKKESFPLTVTSAQKNPTAFYLCASSLGQGLGETQYFGPGTRLLVL.

Only one count was recorded for this clone. The CDR3 DNA sequence: TGCGCCAGCAGCTTGGGCGGGACAGGGATATACGAGCAGTACTTC. The encoded protein is CASSLGGTGIYEQYF. The V and J genes are TRBV5-1 and TRBJ2-7, with 9 bases identical to TRBD1. Germline assignment: CDR1 SGHRS and CDR2 YFSETQ. This CDR3 is 15 amino acids long. With V trimmed by 0 bases and J by 4 bases, 5 bases remained unmatched.

This chain joins TRBV6-5 and TRBJ1-1; D is unresolved. The CDR3 is 15 residues long. CDR1 MNHEY and CDR2 SVGAGI come from the germline V gene. V was trimmed by 0 bases and J by 5 bases, leaving 13 bases between them. The CDR3 here is CASSYSTLGGTEAFF. CDR3 DNA sequence: TGTGCCAGCAGTTACTCGACGCTGGGAGGGACTGAAGCTTTCTTT.

The chain links TRBV4-2 to TRBJ2-1; 8 bases fit TRBD2. The length of the CDR3 is 18 residues. Germline assignment: CDR1 LGHNA and CDR2 YNFKEQ. Trimming took 0 bases from V and 0 from J; bases not matched to a gene: 7. For the CDR3, the DNA is TGTGCCAGCAGCCAAGATCCAGCGGGGGCGGACTCCTACAATGAGCAGTTCTTC. This translates into CASSQDPAGADSYNEQFF.

V and J are TRBV7-2 and TRBJ2-1, with D perhaps given as TRBD1 or TRBD2 (5 bases each). Per the germline V gene, CDR1 is SGHTA and CDR2 is FQGNSA. This CDR3 contains 13 residues. The germline V and J ends were trimmed by 7 bases and 7 bases, with 14 bases remaining between them. CDR3 in DNA: TGTGCCAGCACCCTTAGAGGGGCAAATGAGCAGTTCTTC. Translating gives CASTLRGANEQFF. Full variable domain (outside the CDR3, taken from reference TRBV7-2 and TRBJ2-1): GAGVSQSPSNKVTEKGKDVELRCDPISGHTALYWYRQSLGQGLEFLIYFQGNSAPDKSGLPSDRFSAERTGGSVSTLTIQRTQQEDSAVYLCASTLRGANEQFFGPGTRLTVL.